These 10 T cell receptor beta chains were sequenced from one sample in a study of blood T cell repertoires in COVID-19. The protocol was immunoSEQ multiplex PCR, while the TCRdb copy is restricted to in-frame clones and leaves out a portion. Among more than 110,000 clones, 80% to 85% were seen once, and the ten largest hold roughly 3.9%. Specimen: peripheral blood. The receptors stem from a woman older than 75 with acute or convalescent COVID-19.

The chain uses TRBV19 and TRBJ1-2; D call uncertain. Trimming cost V 1 base and J 6 bases, with 21 bases left between them. Germline lookup yields CDR1 LNHDA and CDR2 SQIVND (reference sequence). There are 17 residues in the CDR3. The CDR3 sequence: CASSIVGLALSPDGYTF. The CDR3 nucleotides are TGTGCCAGTAGTATAGTGGGATTAGCGCTCAGCCCCGATGGCTACACCTTC.

This clone has only a few counts. The gene calls are TRBV11-2 and TRBJ1-1; no definite D call. The V end lost 1 base, the J end lost 3 bases, and 12 bases lay between the germline ends. CDR3 length: 15 residues. Germline CDR1 and CDR2: SGHAT and FQNNGV. CDR3 sequence reads: CASSLAPGTDTEAFF. In nucleotides, the CDR3 is TGTGCCAGCAGCTTAGCACCGGGAACGGACACTGAAGCTTTCTTT. The full variable domain, its missing parts supplied by reference TRBV11-2 and TRBJ1-1, is EAGVAQSPRYKIIEKRQSVAFWCNPISGHATLYWYQQILGQGPKLLIQFQNNGVVDDSQLPKDRFSAERLKGVDSTLKIQPAKLEDSAVYLCASSLAPGTDTEAFFGQGTRLTVV.

The chain links TRBV19 to TRBJ2-7; unclear D gene. CDR1 is LNHDA, CDR2 SQIVND, per germline (reference sequence). This CDR3 comprises 16 residues. The V and J ends lost 6 bases and 3 bases respectively, with 21 bases between them. The CDR3 spells CASSPPAYTMGYEQYF. In DNA, the CDR3 is TGTGCCAGTAGCCCCCCCGCGTACACTATGGGCTACGAGCAGTACTTC.

The chain carries TRBV11-2 and TRBJ1-4, with no clear D. The CDR3 covers 14 residues. Germline values: CDR1 SGHAT, CDR2 FQNNGV. Trimming removed 2 bases at V and 7 bases at J, with 11 bases between. CDR3 region: CASSLRGVTEKLFF. The DNA for the CDR3 is TGTGCCAGCAGCTTACGCGGGGTGACTGAAAAACTGTTTTTT. The full variable domain, rest sourced from reference TRBV11-2 and TRBJ1-4, is EAGVAQSPRYKIIEKRQSVAFWCNPISGHATLYWYQQILGQGPKLLIQFQNNGVVDDSQLPKDRFSAERLKGVDSTLKIQPAKLEDSAVYLCASSLRGVTEKLFFGSGTQLSVL.

As DNA, the CDR3 is TGTGCCACCAGCAGCGAATCCCCCACGGGAGACGGCACCGGGGAGCTGTTTTTT. This codes for CATSSESPTGDGTGELFF. The chain combines TRBV15 with TRBJ2-2; TRBD2 is a possible D gene (6 bases). There are 18 residues in the CDR3. In germline, CDR1 is LNHNV, CDR2 YYDKDF (reference sequence). Trimming stripped 3 bases from V and 4 bases from J, with 21 bases between.

The chain links TRBV7-2 to TRBJ2-1, with no clear D. The V end was cut by 1 base, the J end by 5 bases, with 6 bases between. From germline, CDR1 is SGHTA and CDR2 FQGNSA. The CDR3 is made up of 13 amino acids. The CDR3 protein is CASSLGRNNEQFF. The CDR3 DNA reads TGTGCCAGCAGCTTAGGCAGAAACAATGAGCAGTTCTTC.

This chain links TRBV19 with TRBJ2-7; 8 bases agree with TRBD1. Germline CDR1 is LNHDA and CDR2 is SQIVND (reference sequence). CDR3 length: 15 residues. The trim removed 3 bases at V and 3 bases at J, leaving 7 bases unmatched. The CDR3 here is CASSIAGTGHYEQYF. The CDR3 DNA is TGTGCCAGTAGTATTGCTGGGACAGGACACTACGAGCAGTACTTC.

V and J are TRBV21-1 and TRBJ2-3; the table's TRBD1 call for D was not verified on the DNA. TRBV21-1 counts as a pseudogene. The CDR3 covers 15 residues. For the CDR3, the DNA is TGTGCCAGCAGCAAAGTTTGGACAACCACAGATACGCAGTATTTT. This translates into CASSKVWTTTDTQYF.

The DNA of the CDR3 is TGTGCCAGCGGACAGGGGGCGGGTGGAAACACCATATATTTT. Translation: CASGQGAGGNTIYF. The chain has TRBV6-5 and TRBJ1-3; 11 nucleotides match TRBD1. V was pared by 8 bases and J by 3 bases, with 3 bases of the junction left unmatched. The germline gives CDR1 MNHEY, CDR2 SVGAGI. The CDR3 contains 14 residues.

This clone was observed a few times. The genes are TRBV18 and TRBJ1-1; D may be TRBD1 (5 bases). The V and J ends lost 9 bases and 1 base respectively, with 15 bases between them. This CDR3 is built from 14 residues. Germline CDR1 is KGHSH and CDR2 is LQKENI. CDR3 protein: CASQPGLGNTEAFF. The DNA of the CDR3 is TGTGCCAGTCAACCGGGACTGGGGAACACTGAAGCTTTCTTT.